A selection of T cell receptor beta chains follows, all from one sample in a study of response to subunit inactivated influenza vaccine. TCRdb analysed the RT-PCR reads with MiXCR anew, one entry per CDR3 protein. The sample holds hundreds of thousands of distinct CDR3 sequences, roughly 18% seen once. The sample was PBMCs from blood, taken around 5 days after vaccination. The receptors were gathered from a man in his fifties or sixties who received an inactivated influenza vaccine. Each CDR3 is given with its conserved first and last residue. The D gene is left open where the match is weak. Size values are once, few and many counts, or a class for expanded clones, and some rows have none.

size,J,D,V,DNA,CDR3
few,TRBJ2-1,-,TRBV12-3/TRBV12-4,TGTGCCAGCAGTGGGACTCCCCGGCGGGGCAATGAGCAGTTCTTC,CASSGTPRRGNEQFF
-,TRBJ2-6,TRBD2,TRBV5-6,TGTGCCAGCAGCGGGGGACTAGCGGGTACTGGGGCCAACGTCCTGACTTTC,CASSGGLAGTGANVLTF
few,TRBJ2-1,TRBD2,TRBV6-1,TGTGCCAGCAGTGGATGGACTAGCGGGAGGGCCGTTGAGAATGAGCAGTTCTTC,CASSGWTSGRAVENEQFF
few,TRBJ2-1,-,TRBV29-1,TGCAGCGTTGACCGGAGCCGCTCCTACAATGAGCAGTTCTTC,CSVDRSRSYNEQFF
-,TRBJ2-3,-,TRBV9,TGTGCCAGCAGCGTAGAGAGTAGAACTAGCACAGATACGCAGTATTTT,CASSVESRTSTDTQYF
few,TRBJ2-5,TRBD1,TRBV12-3/TRBV12-4,TGTGCCAGCAGTACCACTCCGGGACAGGGGGAGACCCAGTACTTC,CASSTTPGQGETQYF
few,TRBJ2-1,-,TRBV5-1,TGCGCCAGCAGCTTAAAGGGGTCCTACAATGAGCAGTTCTTC,CASSLKGSYNEQFF
many,TRBJ2-2,-,TRBV12-3/TRBV12-4,TGTGCCAGCAGACCAAACGATGGGTCCGGGGAGCTGTTTTTT,CASRPNDGSGELFF
-,TRBJ2-7,-,TRBV4-2,TGTGCCAGCAGCCAAGATATGGCTAGCGTAGCCTACGAGCAGTACTTC,CASSQDMASVAYEQYF
few,TRBJ1-1,-,TRBV20-1,TGCAGTGCTAGACGTCGTGGAACAGGGAACACTGAAGCTTTCTTT,CSARRRGTGNTEAFF
many,TRBJ2-3,-,TRBV12-3/TRBV12-4,TGTGCCAGTCGGAAGGGGGGCACCAACGCAGATACGCAGTATTTT,CASRKGGTNADTQYF
-,TRBJ1-1,-,TRBV5-5,TGTGCCAGCAGCTTTAGGGGTGAAGTAAGCACTGAAGCTTTCTTT,CASSFRGEVSTEAFF
few,TRBJ2-7,-,TRBV7-2,TGTGCCAGCAGCTTAGCACAAACGAGCTCCTACGAGCAGTACTTC,CASSLAQTSSYEQYF
once,TRBJ2-7,TRBD2,TRBV20-1,TGCAGTGCTAGAGATCCGGGGGCGGGAGGGACCTACGAGCAGTACTTC,CSARDPGAGGTYEQYF
many,TRBJ2-1,-,TRBV29-1,TGCAGCGTTGACCGGACGGCCCCCTACAATGAGCAGTTCTTC,CSVDRTAPYNEQFF
few,TRBJ2-3,TRBD2,TRBV4-1,TGCGCCAGCAGCACTGGCCGACTAGCCGACACAGATACGCAGTATTTT,CASSTGRLADTDTQYF
few,TRBJ2-4,TRBD1,TRBV20-1,TGCAGTGCTAGAGCACAGGGGTTTCTTCAGTACTTC,CSARAQGFLQYF